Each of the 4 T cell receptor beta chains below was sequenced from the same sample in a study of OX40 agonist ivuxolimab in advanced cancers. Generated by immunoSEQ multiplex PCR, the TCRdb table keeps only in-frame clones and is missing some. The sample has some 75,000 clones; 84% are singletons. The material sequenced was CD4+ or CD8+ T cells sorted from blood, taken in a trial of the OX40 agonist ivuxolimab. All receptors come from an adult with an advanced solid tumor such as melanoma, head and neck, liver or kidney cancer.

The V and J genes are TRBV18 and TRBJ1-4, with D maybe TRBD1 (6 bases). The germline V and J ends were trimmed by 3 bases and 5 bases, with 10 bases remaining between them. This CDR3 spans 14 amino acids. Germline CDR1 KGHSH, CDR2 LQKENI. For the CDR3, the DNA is TGTGCCAGCTCACCCTCTCAGGGGAATGAAAAACTGTTTTTT. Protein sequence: CASSPSQGNEKLFF.

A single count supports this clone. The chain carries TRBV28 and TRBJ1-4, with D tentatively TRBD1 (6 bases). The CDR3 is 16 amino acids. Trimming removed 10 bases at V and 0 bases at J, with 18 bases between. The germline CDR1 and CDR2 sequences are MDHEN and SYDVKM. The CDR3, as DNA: TGTGCCATCCAGACGGCCAGGGGAACAACTAATGAAAAACTGTTTTTT. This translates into CAIQTARGTTNEKLFF.

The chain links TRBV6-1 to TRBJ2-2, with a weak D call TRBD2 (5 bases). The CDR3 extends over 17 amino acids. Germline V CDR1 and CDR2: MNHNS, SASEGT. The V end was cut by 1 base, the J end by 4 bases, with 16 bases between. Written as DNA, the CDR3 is TGTGCCAGCAGTGAAGGTTGGAGGTCCCCACTCACCGGGGAGCTGTTTTTT. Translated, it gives CASSEGWRSPLTGELFF.

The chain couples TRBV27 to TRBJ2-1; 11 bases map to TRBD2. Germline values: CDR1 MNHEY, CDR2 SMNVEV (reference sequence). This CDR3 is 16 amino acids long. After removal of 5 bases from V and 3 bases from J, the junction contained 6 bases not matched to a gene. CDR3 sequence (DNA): TGTGCCAGCAGTCTCCGGGGGACTAGCGGCTACAATGAGCAGTTCTTC. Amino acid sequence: CASSLRGTSGYNEQFF.